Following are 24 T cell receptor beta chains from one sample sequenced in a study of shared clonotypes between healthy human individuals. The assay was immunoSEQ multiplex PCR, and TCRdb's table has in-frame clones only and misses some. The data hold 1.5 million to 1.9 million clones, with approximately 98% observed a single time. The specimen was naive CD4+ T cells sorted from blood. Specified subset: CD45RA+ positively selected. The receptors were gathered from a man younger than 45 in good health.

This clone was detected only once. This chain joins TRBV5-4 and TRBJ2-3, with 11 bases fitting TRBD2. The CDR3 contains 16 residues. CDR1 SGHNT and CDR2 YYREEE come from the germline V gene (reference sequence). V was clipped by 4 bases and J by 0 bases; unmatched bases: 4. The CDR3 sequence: CASSQGLAESTDTQYF. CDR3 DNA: TGTGCCAGCAGCCAGGGACTAGCGGAAAGCACAGATACGCAGTATTTT.

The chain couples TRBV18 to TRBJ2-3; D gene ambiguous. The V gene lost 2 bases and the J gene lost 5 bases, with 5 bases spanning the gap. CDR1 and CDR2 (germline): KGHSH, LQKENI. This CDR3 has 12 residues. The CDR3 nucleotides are TGTGCCAGCTCACCAGGGATAGATACGCAGTATTTT. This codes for CASSPGIDTQYF.

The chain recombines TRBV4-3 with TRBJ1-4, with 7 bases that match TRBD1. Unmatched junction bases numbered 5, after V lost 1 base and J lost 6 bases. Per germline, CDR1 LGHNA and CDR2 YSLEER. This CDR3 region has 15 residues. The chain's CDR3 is CASSQGGGSDEKLFF. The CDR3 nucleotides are TGCGCCAGCAGCCAAGGAGGGGGCTCGGATGAAAAACTGTTTTTT.

The CDR3 sequence is CASSEVKALETEAFF. CDR3 DNA sequence: TGTGCCAGCAGTGAAGTCAAGGCACTAGAGACTGAAGCTTTCTTT. The V and J genes are TRBV2 and TRBJ1-1, with D uncertain. The V gene's germline CDR1 is SNHLY and CDR2 FYNNEI. CDR3 size: 15 residues. V lost 1 base, J lost 5 bases, and 14 bases lay in between.

CDR3 sequence reads: CASSEVAGGPETQYF. The DNA of the CDR3 is TGTGCCAGCAGTGAAGTAGCGGGAGGGCCGGAGACGCAGTATTTT. V and J are TRBV25-1 and TRBJ2-3; 11 bases align to TRBD2. Germline V gene lookup returns CDR1 MGHDK and CDR2 SYGVNS. V was clipped by 2 bases and J by 9 bases; unmatched bases: 7. This CDR3 has 15 residues.

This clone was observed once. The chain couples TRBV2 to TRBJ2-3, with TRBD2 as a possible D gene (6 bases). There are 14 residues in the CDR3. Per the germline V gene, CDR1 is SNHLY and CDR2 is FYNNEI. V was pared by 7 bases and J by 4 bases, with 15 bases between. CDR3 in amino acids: CASTRDWGADTQYF. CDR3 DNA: TGTGCCAGCACCCGGGACTGGGGAGCAGATACGCAGTATTTT.

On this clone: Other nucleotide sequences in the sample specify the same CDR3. CDR3 residues: CASSIGGTGELFF. For the CDR3, the DNA is TGTGCCAGTAGTATAGGGGGAACCGGGGAGCTGTTTTTT. V gene TRBV19 combines with J gene TRBJ2-2; no firm D call. This CDR3 contains 13 residues. The V end lost 1 base, the J end lost 5 bases, and 5 bases lay between the germline ends. Germline values: CDR1 LNHDA, CDR2 SQIVND (reference sequence).

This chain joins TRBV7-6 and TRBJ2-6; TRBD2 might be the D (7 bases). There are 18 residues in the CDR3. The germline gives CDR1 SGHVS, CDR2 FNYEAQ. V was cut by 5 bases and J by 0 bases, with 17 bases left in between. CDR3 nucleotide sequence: TGTGCCAGCAGCGATAGGGGGGGCCAAGTCTCTGGGGCCAACGTCCTGACTTTC. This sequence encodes CASSDRGGQVSGANVLTF.

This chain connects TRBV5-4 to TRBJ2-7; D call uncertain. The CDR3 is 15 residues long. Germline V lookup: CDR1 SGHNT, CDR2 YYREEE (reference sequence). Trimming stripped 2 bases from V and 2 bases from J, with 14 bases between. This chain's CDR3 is CASSFEPTPPYEQYF. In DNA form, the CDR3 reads TGTGCCAGCAGCTTTGAGCCGACCCCCCCCTACGAGCAGTACTTC.

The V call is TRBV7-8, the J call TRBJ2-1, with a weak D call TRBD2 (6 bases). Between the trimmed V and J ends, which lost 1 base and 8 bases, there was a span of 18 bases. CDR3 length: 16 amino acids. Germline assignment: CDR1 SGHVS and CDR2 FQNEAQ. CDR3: CASSLGRARAYDEQFF. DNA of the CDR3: TGTGCCAGCAGCTTAGGGAGGGCCAGGGCGTATGATGAGCAGTTCTTC.

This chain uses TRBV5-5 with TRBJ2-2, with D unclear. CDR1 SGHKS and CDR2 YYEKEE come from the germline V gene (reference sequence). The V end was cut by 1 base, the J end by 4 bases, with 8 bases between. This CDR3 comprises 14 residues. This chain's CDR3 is CASSLTGSTGELFF. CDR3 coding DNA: TGTGCCAGCAGCTTGACCGGTTCCACCGGGGAGCTGTTTTTT.

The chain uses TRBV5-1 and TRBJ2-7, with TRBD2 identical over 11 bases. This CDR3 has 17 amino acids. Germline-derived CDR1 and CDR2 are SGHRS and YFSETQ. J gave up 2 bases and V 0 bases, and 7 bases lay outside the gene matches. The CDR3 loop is CASSLDTSGSTAYEQYF. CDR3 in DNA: TGCGCCAGCAGCTTGGATACTAGCGGGAGTACCGCCTACGAGCAGTACTTC.

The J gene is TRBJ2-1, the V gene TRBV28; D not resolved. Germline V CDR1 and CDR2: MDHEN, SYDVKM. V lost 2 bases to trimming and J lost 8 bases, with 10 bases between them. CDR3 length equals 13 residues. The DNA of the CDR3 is TGTGCCAGCAGTTTAAGCAGCTTTTATGAGCAGTTCTTC. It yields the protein CASSLSSFYEQFF.

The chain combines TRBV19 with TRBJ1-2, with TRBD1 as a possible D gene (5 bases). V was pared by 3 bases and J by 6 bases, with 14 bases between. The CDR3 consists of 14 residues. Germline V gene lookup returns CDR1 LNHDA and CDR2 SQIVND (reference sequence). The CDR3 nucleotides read TGTGCCAGTAGTATCCCCCCGAAGGGACATGGCTACACCTTC. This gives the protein CASSIPPKGHGYTF.

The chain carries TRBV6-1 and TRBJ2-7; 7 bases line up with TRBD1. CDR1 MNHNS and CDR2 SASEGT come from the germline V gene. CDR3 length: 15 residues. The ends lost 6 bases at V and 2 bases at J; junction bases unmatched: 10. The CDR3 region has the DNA TGTGCCAGCAGCGCAACTGGGGGACAGACCTACGAGCAGTACTTC. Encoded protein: CASSATGGQTYEQYF.

CDR3 coding DNA: TGTGCCAGCAGGGGGACAGGGGCCCTGAACACTGAAGCTTTCTTT. Protein: CASRGTGALNTEAFF. This sequence joins TRBV6-4 and TRBJ1-1, with 10 bases fitting TRBD1. Germline assignment: CDR1 MRHNA and CDR2 SNTAGT. This CDR3 comprises 15 residues. The ends lost 6 bases at V and 0 bases at J; junction bases unmatched: 4.

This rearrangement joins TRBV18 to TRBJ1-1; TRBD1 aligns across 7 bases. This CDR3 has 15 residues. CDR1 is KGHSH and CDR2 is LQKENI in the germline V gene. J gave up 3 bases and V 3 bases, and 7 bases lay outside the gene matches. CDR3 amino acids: CASSPGQDRDTEAFF. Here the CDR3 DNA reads TGTGCCAGCTCACCTGGACAGGATCGGGACACTGAAGCTTTCTTT.

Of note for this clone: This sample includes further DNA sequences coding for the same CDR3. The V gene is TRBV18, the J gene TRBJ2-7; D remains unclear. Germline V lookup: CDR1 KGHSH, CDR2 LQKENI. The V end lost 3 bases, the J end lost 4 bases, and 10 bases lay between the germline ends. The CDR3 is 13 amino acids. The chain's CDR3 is CASSPREGYEQYF. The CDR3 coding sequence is TGTGCCAGCTCACCCCGTGAAGGATACGAGCAGTACTTC.

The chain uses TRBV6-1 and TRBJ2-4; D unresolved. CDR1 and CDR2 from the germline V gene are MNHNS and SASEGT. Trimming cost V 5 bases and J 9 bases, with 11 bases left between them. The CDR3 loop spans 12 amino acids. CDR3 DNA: TGTGCCAGCAGTCGCCTGTCTTCCATTCAGTACTTC. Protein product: CASSRLSSIQYF.

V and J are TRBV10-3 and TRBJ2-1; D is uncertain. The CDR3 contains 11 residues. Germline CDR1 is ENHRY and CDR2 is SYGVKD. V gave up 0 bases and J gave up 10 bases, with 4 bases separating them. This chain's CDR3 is CAISESWEQFF. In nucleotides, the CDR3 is TGTGCCATCAGTGAGTCCTGGGAGCAGTTCTTC.

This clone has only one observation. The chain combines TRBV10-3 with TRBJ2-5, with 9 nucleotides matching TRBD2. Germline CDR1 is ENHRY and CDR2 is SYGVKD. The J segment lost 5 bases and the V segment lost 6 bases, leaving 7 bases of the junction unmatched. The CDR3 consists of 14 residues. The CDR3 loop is CAISPGLAWETQYF. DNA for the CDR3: TGTGCCATCAGCCCGGGACTAGCTTGGGAGACCCAGTACTTC.

The CDR3 is CASRGQVGHHEQFF. CDR3 nucleotide sequence: TGTGCCAGCAGAGGACAGGTTGGACATCATGAGCAGTTCTTC. The chain couples TRBV2 to TRBJ2-1, with 7 bases that match TRBD1. Germline V gene data show CDR1 as SNHLY and CDR2 as FYNNEI. This CDR3 is built from 14 residues. The junction had 10 bases not matched to a gene; V was cut back by 6 bases and J by 8 bases.

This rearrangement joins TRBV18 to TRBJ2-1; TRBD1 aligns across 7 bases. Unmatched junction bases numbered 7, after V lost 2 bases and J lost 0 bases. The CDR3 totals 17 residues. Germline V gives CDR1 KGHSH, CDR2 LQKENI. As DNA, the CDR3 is TGTGCCAGCTCACCAAGGGGACAGATGAGCTCCTACAATGAGCAGTTCTTC. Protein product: CASSPRGQMSSYNEQFF.

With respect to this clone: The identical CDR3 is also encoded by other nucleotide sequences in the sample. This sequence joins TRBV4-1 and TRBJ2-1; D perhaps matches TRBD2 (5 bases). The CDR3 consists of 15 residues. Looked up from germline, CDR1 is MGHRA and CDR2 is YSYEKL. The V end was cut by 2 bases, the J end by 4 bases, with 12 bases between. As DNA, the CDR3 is TGCGCCAGCAGCCAACTTGGACTGTTATACAATGAGCAGTTCTTC. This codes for CASSQLGLLYNEQFF.